These 20 T cell receptor beta chains were sequenced from one sample in a study of molecular identifiers for immune sequencing clone quantification. TCRdb ran MiXCR on the PCR reads and lists one entry per CDR3 protein. The sample lists about 510,000 distinct CDR3 sequences, 20% to 25% occurring once. Sequenced sample: naive CD8+ T cells from blood, with Jurkat cell RNA spiked in. Specified subset: FACS-sorted CD8+CD4-CCR7+CD45RA+ naive T cells. The receptors stem from a human donor in good health. Some libraries in this study had Jurkat cell RNA spiked in.

The genes are TRBV28 and TRBJ1-4; TRBD1 might be the D (5 bases). V lost 7 bases and J 2 bases, leaving 11 bases between the germline ends. The CDR3 has 14 amino acids. Germline-derived CDR1 and CDR2 are MDHEN and SYDVKM. The CDR3 reads CASTPRGTNEKLFF. The CDR3 DNA reads as TGTGCCAGCACCCCGCGGGGGACTAATGAAAAACTGTTTTTT. Based on the CDR3 plus reference TRBV28 and TRBJ1-4, the full variable domain is DVKVTQSSRYLVKRTGEKVFLECVQDMDHENMFWYRQDPGLGLRLIYFSYDVKMKEKGDIPEGYSVSREKKERFSLILESASTNQTSMYLCASTPRGTNEKLFFGSGTQLSVL.

This clonotype came up many times. CDR3 region: CASSQDRGSQETQYF. The CDR3 nucleotides read TGCGCCAGCAGCCAAGATCGGGGTTCTCAAGAGACCCAGTACTTC. The V gene is TRBV4-1, the J gene TRBJ2-5; weak D call: TRBD2 (5 bases). Germline CDR1 MGHRA, CDR2 YSYEKL. The germline V and J ends were trimmed by 0 bases and 2 bases, with 10 bases remaining between them. This CDR3 is 15 amino acids long.

This clonotype was seen only a few times. The rearrangement links TRBV5-4 to TRBJ2-7, with D possibly matching TRBD2 (6 bases). This CDR3 contains 14 residues. CDR1 SGHNT and CDR2 YYREEE come from the germline V gene (reference sequence). Trimming stripped 4 bases from V and 1 base from J, with 12 bases between. The CDR3 nucleotides read TGTGCCAGCAGCGCGAAAGGAGGGTCCTACGAGCAGTACTTC. This codes for CASSAKGGSYEQYF.

This clonotype was observed a handful of times. The chain combines TRBV15 with TRBJ2-2; D possibly corresponds to TRBD1 (5 bases). There are 15 residues in the CDR3. Germline assignment: CDR1 LNHNV and CDR2 YYDKDF (reference sequence). Trimming left V 0 bases short and J 10 bases short, with 15 bases between. CDR3 DNA: TGTGCCACCAGCAGAGATGGCCTGACAGTAACGGAGCTGTTTTTT. This sequence encodes CATSRDGLTVTELFF.

This chain connects TRBV19 to TRBJ1-2; D is ambiguous. Trimming stripped 5 bases from V and 9 bases from J, with 19 bases between. The CDR3 is 14 residues long. The germline V gene encodes CDR1 LNHDA and CDR2 SQIVND (reference sequence). CDR3 amino acids: CASSGMDPALSYTF. In DNA, the CDR3 is TGTGCCAGTAGTGGAATGGACCCGGCCTTAAGCTACACCTTC.

This clonotype was counted only a few times. The chain links TRBV4-1 to TRBJ1-1; TRBD1 might be the D (5 bases). From germline, CDR1 is MGHRA and CDR2 YSYEKL. This CDR3 region has 15 residues. The V end was cut by 2 bases, the J end by 8 bases, with 18 bases between. CDR3: CASSQLEGLNTEAFF. The CDR3 nucleotides read TGCGCCAGCAGCCAACTTGAGGGGCTGAATACCGAAGCTTTCTTT.

This clonotype came up many times. The gene calls are TRBV6-1 and TRBJ2-2; D call uncertain. V lost 5 bases to trimming and J lost 0 bases, with 10 bases between them. Germline-derived CDR1 and CDR2 are MNHNS and SASEGT. The CDR3 sequence is 15 residues long. CDR3 region: CASSIHIANTGELFF. As DNA, the CDR3 is TGTGCCAGCAGTATACATATCGCGAACACCGGGGAGCTGTTTTTT.

J is TRBJ2-6 and V is TRBV30; a weak D match, TRBD2 (5 bases). Deletions cut 3 bases from V and 4 bases from J, with 13 bases between. CDR1 and CDR2 from the germline V gene are GTSNPN and SVGIG (reference sequence). This CDR3 has 15 amino acids. The CDR3: CAWSLEPGGANVLTF. CDR3 sequence (DNA): TGTGCCTGGAGCCTCGAACCGGGGGGGGCCAACGTCCTGACTTTC.

Only a few counts were recorded for this clonotype. This chain connects TRBV7-9 to TRBJ1-1, with a tentative D call TRBD1 (6 bases). CDR1 is SEHNR, CDR2 FQNEAQ, per germline (reference sequence). Trimming removed 3 bases at V and 6 bases at J, with 20 bases between. This CDR3 is 16 amino acids long. The DNA of the CDR3 is TGTGCCAGCAGCTTCTCTCAGGACTTGTGGGGGCCTGAAGCTTTCTTT. This sequence encodes CASSFSQDLWGPEAFF.

At least ten counts were recorded for this clonotype. The gene calls are TRBV7-6 and TRBJ2-6; tentatively, D is TRBD1 or TRBD2 (5 bases each). The germline gives CDR1 SGHVS, CDR2 FNYEAQ. CDR3 size: 20 residues. V was cut by 5 bases and J by 0 bases, with 23 bases left in between. The DNA of the CDR3 is TGTGCCAGCAGCCGATTCGGCCCAGAGGGGCCAAACTCTGGGGCCAACGTCCTGACTTTC. Translated, it gives CASSRFGPEGPNSGANVLTF.

This clonotype was counted a few times. The CDR3 DNA sequence: TGCGCCAGCATCGAAGACCGACGGGTGTCTGAAGCTTTCTTT. This translates into CASIEDRRVSEAFF. This chain links TRBV10-2 with TRBJ1-1; D remains unclear. Germline CDR1 is WSHSY and CDR2 is SAAADI. V lost 7 bases and J 6 bases, leaving 18 bases between the germline ends. The CDR3 consists of 14 residues.

Comments on this clonotype: A single base separates this from a much larger clone, so it may be a read error. The chain employs TRBV6-2 or TRBV6-3 and TRBJ2-7; D is ambiguous. V was pared by 2 bases and J by 3 bases, with 11 bases between. The CDR3 totals 14 residues. The germline CDR1 and CDR2 sequences are MNHEY and SVGEGT. CDR3 sequence reads: CASSYKGPSYEQYF. In DNA, the CDR3 is TGTGCCAGCAGTTACAAGGGCCCCAGCTACGAGCAGTACTTC.

This clonotype has at least ten counts. At one end the junction does not follow the germline gene, possibly because of a read error. V usage is TRBV6-5 and J usage is TRBJ2-7, with 7 positions matching TRBD1. CDR1 and CDR2 from the germline V gene are MNHEY and SVGAGI. The CDR3 has 12 amino acids. The CDR3 DNA is TGTGCAAGCAGAGCAACAGGGGTTGAGCAGTACTTC. This sequence encodes CASRATGVEQYF.

The chain has TRBV4-3 and TRBJ1-2, with D perhaps matching TRBD1 (5 bases). The CDR3 spans 15 residues. CDR1 is LGHNA, CDR2 YSLEER, per germline. Trimming removed 3 bases at V and 6 bases at J, with 17 bases between. DNA of the CDR3: TGCGCCAGCAGCCAGGGACGGGGATACTCTCATGGCTACACCTTC. Translating gives CASSQGRGYSHGYTF.

This clonotype showed up many times. The chain is built from TRBV20-1 and TRBJ2-7; 11 nucleotides align to TRBD1. CDR1 and CDR2 from the germline V gene are DFQATT and SNEGSKA (reference sequence). This CDR3 spans 14 amino acids. Trimming took 5 bases from V and 4 from J; bases not matched to a gene: 7. This CDR3 reads CSAGTGGFVYEQYF. CDR3 coding DNA: TGCAGTGCTGGGACAGGGGGTTTTGTGTACGAGCAGTACTTC.

This clonotype was counted at least ten times. This chain joins TRBV7-2 and TRBJ2-7, with D possibly matching TRBD2 (6 bases). Trimming pared 2 bases from V and 3 bases from J, leaving 11 bases between. CDR3 length: 14 amino acids. The germline CDR1 and CDR2 sequences are SGHTA and FQGNSA. CDR3 sequence reads: CASSLSPTSYEQYF. The CDR3, as DNA: TGTGCCAGCAGCTTATCCCCGACTAGCTACGAGCAGTACTTC. Full variable domain (missing parts from reference TRBV7-2 and TRBJ2-7): GAGVSQSPSNKVTEKGKDVELRCDPISGHTALYWYRQSLGQGLEFLIYFQGNSAPDKSGLPSDRFSAERTGGSVSTLTIQRTQQEDSAVYLCASSLSPTSYEQYFGPGTRLTVT.

This clonotype appeared many times. The V gene is TRBV6-5, the J gene TRBJ2-3; weak D call: TRBD1 (6 bases). This CDR3 contains 14 residues. Deletions cut 2 bases from V and 1 base from J, with 7 bases between. CDR1 MNHEY and CDR2 SVGAGI come from the germline V gene. The DNA for the CDR3 is TGTGCCAGCAGTTACGGACAGCGCACAGATACGCAGTATTTT. This sequence encodes CASSYGQRTDTQYF.

This clonotype was seen once. The rearrangement joins TRBV5-1 to TRBJ2-7, with 8 nucleotides matching TRBD1. The CDR3 loop spans 14 amino acids. The V gene's germline CDR1 is SGHRS and CDR2 YFSETQ. Unmatched junction bases numbered 3, after V lost 3 bases and J lost 1 base. CDR3 sequence reads: CASSWTGRSYEQYF. The CDR3 DNA is TGCGCCAGCAGCTGGACAGGGAGGTCCTACGAGCAGTACTTC.

This clonotype was observed a few times. The V and J genes are TRBV28 and TRBJ1-5; TRBD1 aligns across 7 bases. The CDR3 has 15 amino acids. Germline CDR1 MDHEN, CDR2 SYDVKM. V trimming: 6 bases; J trimming: 1 base; junction bases outside the gene matches: 6. CDR3 nucleotide sequence: TGTGCCAGCAGGACGACAGGGTACAGCAATCAGCCCCAGCATTTT. Translating it yields CASRTTGYSNQPQHF.

V usage is TRBV20-1 and J usage is TRBJ2-7; 15 positions match TRBD2. Trimming took 1 base from V and 0 from J; bases not matched to a gene: 16. The CDR3 runs to 21 residues. Germline V gives CDR1 DFQATT, CDR2 SNEGSKA (reference sequence). CDR3 sequence (DNA): TGCAGTGCTAGAGGGGACACGGCCGGGACTAGCGGGAGGTTGAGCTCCTACGAGCAGTACTTC. Its protein is CSARGDTAGTSGRLSSYEQYF.